Listed here are 8 T cell receptor beta chains from one sample, sequenced in a study of blood T cells in healthy people across ages. A second PCR, run for about 7 to 11 cycles, used a sample-barcoded 5' primer plus a J-beta primer mix. One entry per CDR3 protein results from TCRdb running MiXCR on the 5' RACE reads. This sample has some 1.5 million distinct CDR3 sequences; 25% to 30% occur once, and the top ten carry 7.7%. Sequenced: blood. The receptors derive from a young woman in good health.

V gene TRBV5-6 combines with J gene TRBJ2-3; a possible D gene is TRBD2 (5 bases). Between the trimmed V and J ends, which lost 5 bases and 6 bases, there was a span of 16 bases. CDR3 length equals 14 residues. Germline assignment: CDR1 SGHDT and CDR2 YYEEEE. The CDR3 DNA reads as TGTGCCAGCAGATCCGGTGGGAGTGTGGATACGCAGTATTTT. It is translated as CASRSGGSVDTQYF. The full variable domain, in which reference TRBV5-6 and TRBJ2-3 provide the parts outside the CDR3, is DAGVTQSPTHLIKTRGQQVTLRCSPKSGHDTVSWYQQALGQGPQFIFQYYEEEERQRGNFPDRFSGHQFPNYSSELNVNALLLGDSALYLCASRSGGSVDTQYFGPGTRLTVL.

The chain links TRBV12-3 or TRBV12-4 to TRBJ1-5; D uncertain. The CDR3 is made up of 13 amino acids. Trimming removed 3 bases at V and 7 bases at J, with 10 bases between. The CDR3 spells CASSFQERQPQHF. CDR3 coding DNA: TGTGCCAGCAGTTTTCAAGAGCGGCAGCCCCAGCATTTT.

This clonotype appeared a few times. The J gene is TRBJ1-2, the V gene TRBV5-5, with D possibly matching TRBD1 (6 bases). Germline V lookup: CDR1 SGHKS, CDR2 YYEKEE (reference sequence). Trimming cost V 3 bases and J 7 bases, with 10 bases left between them. The CDR3 contains 12 residues. This chain's CDR3 is CASSWGRGGYTF. The CDR3 region has the DNA TGTGCCAGCAGCTGGGGCAGGGGTGGCTACACCTTC.

This clonotype was observed once. Sequence at one end of the junction differs from germline and may be a read error. The gene calls are TRBV12-3 or TRBV12-4 and TRBJ2-7; D uncertain. The J call may be wrong; the DNA end is better matched by TRBJ2-5. This CDR3 is built from 14 residues. CDR3 loop: CAGSFSPDQGTQYF. CDR3 in DNA: TGTGCCGGCAGTTTTAGTCCCGATCAAGGGACCCAGTACTTC.

The chain combines TRBV3-1 with TRBJ2-1; D is undetermined. The J call is uncertain, as TRBJ2-7 better fits the DNA end. The CDR3 contains 14 residues. The germline V gene has CDR1 LGHDT and CDR2 YNNKEL (reference sequence). The CDR3 region has the DNA TGTGCCAGCAGCCATCGGAGCTCCTACAATGAGCAGTACTTC. Amino acids: CASSHRSSYNEQYF.

This clonotype was recorded a few times. The chain joins TRBV28 to TRBJ2-3; D not certain. Germline V CDR1 and CDR2: MDHEN, SYDVKM. This CDR3 is 14 amino acids long. Trimming shortened V by 7 bases and J by 0 bases, and 11 bases separated the two germline ends. The CDR3 reads CASKGAFSTDTQYF. CDR3 bases: TGTGCCAGCAAAGGAGCTTTTAGCACAGATACGCAGTATTTT.

Turning to this clonotype: Germline is not matched at one junction end, which may reflect a read error. This chain links TRBV29-1 with TRBJ1-2, with a tentative D call TRBD1 (6 bases). Germline-derived CDR1 and CDR2 are SQVTM and ANQGSEA. The CDR3 has 13 residues. CDR3 sequence reads: CSAEDGGTYGYTF. CDR3 DNA sequence: TGCAGCGCTGAAGATGGGGGCACCTATGGCTACACCTTC.

V and J are TRBV4-1 and TRBJ1-1; 7 bases are a match to TRBD1. Germline V gives CDR1 MGHRA, CDR2 YSYEKL. V lost 4 bases and J lost 1; bases outside the gene matches: 12. The CDR3 extends over 17 amino acids. The CDR3 coding sequence is TGCGCCAGCAGCCGATACTCACAGGGGATAAGGAACACTGAAGCTTTCTTT. Translation: CASSRYSQGIRNTEAFF.